The 26 T cell receptor beta chains reported below all come from one sample, sequenced in a study of blood T cell repertoires in COVID-19. Produced via immunoSEQ multiplex PCR; TCRdb's table is partial and in-frame only. The table records about 180,000 clones, around 87% of them present only once. Sample: peripheral blood. These receptors were collected from a man aged 40-49 years with active or convalescent COVID-19.

V and J are TRBV5-5 and TRBJ1-4, with 10 bases fitting TRBD1. In germline, CDR1 is SGHKS, CDR2 YYEKEE (reference sequence). The CDR3 length is 14 residues. The ends lost 4 bases at V and 6 bases at J; junction bases unmatched: 3. CDR3 amino acids: CASSAGTGDEKLFF. The CDR3 coding sequence is TGTGCCAGCAGCGCTGGGACAGGGGATGAAAAACTGTTTTTT.

This clone was seen just once. The chain carries TRBV30 and TRBJ1-4; 7 bases are shared with TRBD1. Unmatched junction bases numbered 3, after V lost 2 bases and J lost 3 bases. Looked up from germline, CDR1 is GTSNPN and CDR2 is SVGIG (reference sequence). The CDR3 has 14 residues. CDR3 protein: CAWSWDSPNEKLFF. DNA of the CDR3: TGTGCCTGGAGTTGGGACAGCCCTAATGAAAAACTGTTTTTT.

Here the CDR3 DNA reads TGTGCCTGGAGTGCACAGGATAACTATGGCTACACCTTC. Protein: CAWSAQDNYGYTF. The V and J genes are TRBV30 and TRBJ1-2; D might be TRBD1 (5 bases). Germline CDR1 and CDR2: GTSNPN and SVGIG (reference sequence). V lost 1 base to trimming and J lost 1 base, with 7 bases between them. This CDR3 comprises 13 residues.

This chain connects TRBV18 to TRBJ2-3; D is possibly TRBD2 (6 bases). Germline V gives CDR1 KGHSH, CDR2 LQKENI. Trimming shortened V by 0 bases and J by 2 bases, and 15 bases separated the two germline ends. The CDR3 runs to 17 residues. The CDR3, as DNA: TGTGCCAGCTCACCACCGTTAGGGGCGGGGCACACAGATACGCAGTATTTT. This translates into CASSPPLGAGHTDTQYF.

The gene calls are TRBV5-1 and TRBJ2-3, with D hard to call. Germline CDR1 is SGHRS and CDR2 is YFSETQ. Trimming pared 5 bases from V and 1 base from J, leaving 8 bases between. The CDR3 has 13 amino acids. The CDR3 protein is CASRFSGTDTQYF. The DNA of the CDR3 is TGCGCCAGCAGGTTCAGTGGCACAGATACGCAGTATTTT.

The chain employs TRBV7-2 and TRBJ2-3; a weak D match, TRBD1 (6 bases). Trimming took off 1 base at V and 2 bases at J, with 7 bases between the two ends. Germline V lookup: CDR1 SGHTA, CDR2 FQGNSA. The CDR3 is 14 residues long. As DNA, the CDR3 is TGTGCCAGCAGCTTAGACAGGGTCACAGATACGCAGTATTTT. This encodes CASSLDRVTDTQYF.

The J gene is TRBJ2-2, the V gene TRBV24-1; D might be TRBD2 (6 bases). Germline assignment: CDR1 KGHDR and CDR2 SFDVKD. V lost 5 bases and J 2 bases, leaving 8 bases between the germline ends. The CDR3 is made up of 14 amino acids. CDR3 in DNA: TGTGCCACCAGTGCGGGACTCAACACCGGGGAGCTGTTTTTT. Translation: CATSAGLNTGELFF.

This clone was seen a single time. V and J are TRBV9 and TRBJ1-6; D is perhaps TRBD1 (5 bases). CDR3 length: 13 residues. Germline V gene lookup returns CDR1 SGDLS and CDR2 YYNGEE. V dropped 2 bases and J dropped 14 bases, with 14 bases sitting between them. This CDR3 reads CASSVNSGGTLHF. CDR3 sequence (DNA): TGTGCCAGCAGCGTTAACAGCGGGGGAACCCTCCACTTT.

This sequence joins TRBV6-2 or TRBV6-3 and TRBJ1-1, with D maybe TRBD1 (6 bases). CDR1 and CDR2 (germline): MNHEY, SVGEGT. Trimming stripped 2 bases from V and 7 bases from J, with 8 bases between. This CDR3 spans 12 amino acids. The CDR3 region is CASSYPTGEAFF. CDR3 bases: TGTGCCAGCAGTTACCCGACAGGTGAAGCTTTCTTT.

This clone was observed once. In DNA, the CDR3 is TGTGCCACCAGCAGAGTAATGGGACAGGGGGGCAATGAGCAGTTCTTC. Its translation is CATSRVMGQGGNEQFF. The genes are TRBV15 and TRBJ2-1; 11 bases fit TRBD1. The CDR3 totals 16 residues. Unmatched junction bases numbered 5, after V lost 1 base and J lost 6 bases. Germline V gene data show CDR1 as LNHNV and CDR2 as YYDKDF (reference sequence).

CDR3 protein: CASTRDRGGSPLHF. CDR3 DNA sequence: TGTGCCAGCACCCGGGACAGGGGGGGTTCACCCCTCCACTTT. The chain joins TRBV6-5 to TRBJ1-6; 11 bases align to TRBD1. The CDR3 totals 14 residues. The V gene's germline CDR1 is MNHEY and CDR2 SVGAGI. Trimming at V came to 7 bases and at J to 9 bases, leaving 5 bases not matched to a gene.

This chain connects TRBV6-5 to TRBJ1-1; no clear D gene. Trimming took off 7 bases at V and 4 bases at J, with 7 bases between the two ends. The CDR3 has 11 residues. The germline CDR1 and CDR2 sequences are MNHEY and SVGAGI. The CDR3 DNA reads TGTGCCAGCACTCGGGGCACTGAAGCTTTCTTT. It translates to CASTRGTEAFF.

J is TRBJ2-5 and V is TRBV13; TRBD2 matches 10 bases. Germline V lookup: CDR1 PRHDT, CDR2 FYEKMQ (reference sequence). The CDR3 runs 18 residues. V dropped 5 bases and J dropped 1; count of bases not matched to a gene: 13. This CDR3 is CASSATVAGGPFQETQYF. Written as DNA, the CDR3 is TGTGCCAGCAGCGCGACTGTAGCGGGGGGACCTTTCCAAGAGACCCAGTACTTC.

The chain carries TRBV19 and TRBJ1-1; D is possibly TRBD1 (5 bases). V shed 7 bases and J shed 0 bases, with 15 bases lying between them. The CDR3 is made up of 15 amino acids. Germline CDR1 and CDR2: LNHDA and SQIVND (reference sequence). CDR3 region: CASTPGRTMNTEAFF. DNA of the CDR3: TGTGCCAGTACCCCGGGACGGACTATGAACACTGAAGCTTTCTTT.

The chain couples TRBV28 to TRBJ1-1; D perhaps matches TRBD1 (5 bases). Germline V gives CDR1 MDHEN, CDR2 SYDVKM. The CDR3 is made up of 13 amino acids. The ends were cut back, 7 bases at V and 10 bases at J, with 19 bases in the middle. CDR3 DNA sequence: TGTGCCAGCACCGTGACCAGGGAATTACGAGCTTTCTTT. Its translation is CASTVTRELRAFF.

The chain uses TRBV4-3 and TRBJ1-2; possible D gene TRBD1, 5 bases. Germline assignment: CDR1 LGHNA and CDR2 YSLEER. This CDR3 is built from 15 residues. Trimming took 0 bases from V and 3 from J, leaving 11 bases between them. CDR3 amino acids: CASSQDLRQHYGYTF. The DNA for the CDR3 is TGCGCCAGCAGCCAAGATTTGAGACAGCACTATGGCTACACCTTC.

This chain links TRBV4-1 with TRBJ2-1; 7 positions match TRBD2. Germline V lookup: CDR1 MGHRA, CDR2 YSYEKL. The J segment lost 4 bases and the V segment lost 0 bases, leaving 6 bases of the junction unmatched. The CDR3 totals 16 residues. The DNA of the CDR3 is TGCGCCAGCAGCCAAGATGCCCGCGGGGGTTACAATGAGCAGTTCTTC. Translating it yields CASSQDARGGYNEQFF.

The chain uses TRBV7-9 and TRBJ1-3, with TRBD1 identical over 9 bases. Germline V gives CDR1 SEHNR, CDR2 FQNEAQ (reference sequence). Germline trimming cut 5 bases from V and 1 base from J; bases unmatched to any gene: 9. This CDR3 spans 17 amino acids. CDR3 nucleotide sequence: TGTGCCAGCAGCCCACGCCGGGACAGGGAGTCTGGAAACACCATATATTTT. Translation: CASSPRRDRESGNTIYF. The complete variable domain, with remaining parts taken from reference TRBV7-9 and TRBJ1-3, reads DTGVSQNPRHKITKRGQNVTFRCDPISEHNRLYWYRQTLGQGPEFLTYFQNEAQLEKSRLLSDRFSAERPKGSFSTLEIQRTEQGDSAMYLCASSPRRDRESGNTIYFGEGSWLTVV.

The rearrangement uses TRBV19 and TRBJ2-1; 7 bases agree with TRBD2. This CDR3 contains 16 residues. The V gene end was trimmed by 5 bases and the J gene end by 1 base; junction bases not matched to a gene: 8. Germline V gene sequence: CDR1 LNHDA, CDR2 SQIVND (reference sequence). The CDR3 region has the DNA TGTGCCAGTAGTTCCCTCGGGGGGTCTTCCTACAATGAGCAGTTCTTC. Its translation is CASSSLGGSSYNEQFF.

This clone occurred a few times. The chain links TRBV10-3 to TRBJ1-2; D might be TRBD1 (6 bases). V lost 2 bases, J lost 11 bases, and 15 bases lay in between. The CDR3 sequence is 13 residues long. Germline V lookup: CDR1 ENHRY, CDR2 SYGVKD. The CDR3 loop reads CAISEPTRTAYTF. The DNA of the CDR3 is TGTGCCATCAGTGAGCCGACCAGGACAGCTTACACCTTC.

The chain is built from TRBV9 and TRBJ2-2; TRBD1 matches 9 bases. The junction had 2 bases not matched to a gene; V was cut back by 2 bases and J by 0 bases. CDR1 and CDR2 (germline): SGDLS, YYNGEE. This CDR3 is 16 amino acids long. The CDR3 bases are TGTGCCAGCAGCGTCAGGACAGGGGCGAACACCGGGGAGCTGTTTTTT. It translates to CASSVRTGANTGELFF.

The chain is built from TRBV5-6 and TRBJ1-2; 7 nucleotides match TRBD1. V was pared by 4 bases and J by 0 bases, with 3 bases of the junction left unmatched. The CDR3 totals 14 residues. CDR1 is SGHDT and CDR2 is YYEEEE in the germline V gene. This CDR3 is CASSIQGTNYGYTF. CDR3 coding DNA: TGTGCCAGCAGCATACAGGGGACTAACTATGGCTACACCTTC.

The J gene is TRBJ2-7, the V gene TRBV7-2, with a possible D match to TRBD2 (7 bases). The CDR3 runs to 14 residues. CDR1 and CDR2 from the germline V gene are SGHTA and FQGNSA. Deletions cut 3 bases from V and 1 base from J, with 10 bases between. The CDR3 nucleotides are TGTGCCAGCAGCTTGGGGGGGGCATCCTACGAGCAGTACTTC. Amino acids: CASSLGGASYEQYF. The full variable domain, its missing parts supplied by reference TRBV7-2 and TRBJ2-7, is GAGVSQSPSNKVTEKGKDVELRCDPISGHTALYWYRQSLGQGLEFLIYFQGNSAPDKSGLPSDRFSAERTGGSVSTLTIQRTQQEDSAVYLCASSLGGASYEQYFGPGTRLTVT.

CDR3 region: CATSRVGGIMDTQYF. CDR3 coding DNA: TGTGCCACCAGCAGAGTGGGAGGGATTATGGATACGCAGTATTTT. This chain joins TRBV15 and TRBJ2-3, with TRBD2 matching over 7 bases. The CDR3 covers 15 residues. Germline values: CDR1 LNHNV, CDR2 YYDKDF (reference sequence). Unmatched junction bases numbered 7, after V lost 1 base and J lost 6 bases.

This sequence joins TRBV11-1 and TRBJ1-1, with 8 bases aligning to TRBD1. The CDR3 consists of 14 residues. With 5 bases clipped from V and 1 base from J, the junction kept 3 bases outside the gene matches. Germline V gene sequence: CDR1 SGHAT, CDR2 FQDESV (reference sequence). This CDR3 reads CASSIRGRNTEAFF. DNA for the CDR3: TGTGCCAGCAGCATCAGGGGGCGGAACACTGAAGCTTTCTTT.

V gene TRBV5-6 combines with J gene TRBJ1-1; 7 bases agree with TRBD1. The CDR3 has 14 amino acids. Germline values: CDR1 SGHDT, CDR2 YYEEEE. The V and J ends lost 4 bases and 1 base, in that order; junction bases with no gene match: 4. The CDR3 region is CASSTWTGNTEAFF. The CDR3 region has the DNA TGTGCCAGCAGCACCTGGACAGGGAACACTGAAGCTTTCTTT. The full variable domain, completed using reference TRBV5-6 and TRBJ1-1, is DAGVTQSPTHLIKTRGQQVTLRCSPKSGHDTVSWYQQALGQGPQFIFQYYEEEERQRGNFPDRFSGHQFPNYSSELNVNALLLGDSALYLCASSTWTGNTEAFFGQGTRLTVV.